This T cell receptor (beta chain) is drawn from a study of human T cells and chemical hapten exposure. This clonotype was seen repeatedly, ten times or more. TCRdb called the RACE reads again in MiXCR, with one record for every CDR3 protein. There are under 450,000 distinct CDR3 sequences in the sample; about 6% occur only once, and more than 5.5% lies in the top ten. The V segment lost 3 bases and the J segment 8 bases; nucleotides outside the gene matches: 5. This CDR3 has 14 residues. Germline V gives CDR1 SEHNR, CDR2 FQNEAQ (reference sequence). Time point reported: patch test 2, 6 weeks after DPC sensitization. Documented treatment: therapeutic diphenylcyclopropenone sensitization with weekly scalp DPC.

The sequence was collected from a woman between 18 and 29 years old with alopecia areata. Some clones in this sample may be carry-over from other donors' samples. The genes are TRBV7-9 and TRBJ1-4; 8 bases fit TRBD1. The sample here was whole blood, taken in connection with sensitization to the hapten diphenylcyclopropenone (DPC). CDR3 DNA sequence: TGTGCCAGCAGCTTGCAGGGGGCTGGGGAAAAACTGTTTTTT. Translation gives CASSLQGAGEKLFF.